This TCR beta chain was captured by sequencing in a study of T cells after yellow fever vaccination. The study's findings and limits: A large majority of primary-vaccination clones showed up again after the booster (around 96% CD4, roughly 91% CD8).

TCRdb reprocessed the 5' RACE reads via MiXCR and lists one record per CDR3 protein. The table records a few hundred thousand distinct CDR3 sequences, about 7% of them present only once. Many counts were recorded for this clonotype. Its specificity is not known. V lost 3 bases to trimming and J lost 0 bases, with 9 bases between them. The germline V gene has CDR1 MNHNS and CDR2 SASEGT. This CDR3 contains 14 residues. The V gene is TRBV6-1, the J gene TRBJ2-7; D is ambiguous. Sequenced here: CD4+ T cells sorted from PBMCs, sampled 15 days after the yellow fever booster vaccination. The receptor was derived from a young man who received the YFV17D yellow fever vaccine. The CDR3 nucleotides are TGTGCCAGCAGTGACAGGCAAAGCTCCTACGAGCAGTACTTC. Residues: CASSDRQSSYEQYF.